This T cell receptor (beta chain) came from a study of blood T cell repertoires in COVID-19. From germline, CDR1 is SGHVS and CDR2 FQNEAQ. The junction had 11 bases not matched to a gene; V was cut back by 1 base and J by 10 bases. There are 16 residues in the CDR3. The data were produced by immunoSEQ multiplex PCR, yet TCRdb's version contains in-frame clones alone and is incomplete. The table includes under 250,000 clones, 90% to 95% detected once. This clone has a single count. Sequencing input: peripheral blood. This receptor was obtained from a man aged 25-45 years with acute or convalescent COVID-19. This chain joins TRBV7-8 and TRBJ2-1; 9 bases agree with TRBD2. The CDR3 loop is CASSLGRSGRSGEQFF. The CDR3 DNA is TGTGCCAGCAGCTTAGGAAGGAGCGGGAGGTCGGGGGAGCAGTTCTTC.